Following are 22 T cell receptor beta chains from one sample sequenced in a study of T cell repertoires in cytomegalovirus infection. One entry per CDR3 protein results from TCRdb running MiXCR on the reads. The sample includes about 400,000 distinct CDR3 sequences, about a sixth of them seen just once. The sequenced sample was PBMCs. The receptor set was obtained from a human donor in good health (CMV status not recorded). Some clones in this sample may be carry-over from other donors' samples.

This clonotype has at least ten counts. The CDR3 DNA reads TGTGCCAGCAGCTCGGGGGGGGACGGTGAGCAGTTCTTC. It is translated as CASSSGGDGEQFF. The V gene is TRBV7-2, the J gene TRBJ2-1; TRBD2 aligns across 8 bases. V dropped 4 bases and J dropped 9; count of bases not matched to a gene: 5. Germline CDR1 and CDR2: SGHTA and FQGNSA. The CDR3 consists of 13 residues.

This clonotype was observed a handful of times. V gene TRBV12-3 or TRBV12-4 combines with J gene TRBJ1-5; D possibly corresponds to TRBD1 (5 bases). The CDR3 has 14 amino acids. V was trimmed by 3 bases and J by 1 base, leaving 7 bases between them. In DNA form, the CDR3 reads TGTGCCAGCAGTTTCGGGACGAGCAATCAGCCCCAGCATTTT. As protein: CASSFGTSNQPQHF.

The rearrangement uses TRBV4-1 and TRBJ1-6, with TRBD1 identical over 11 bases. V was pared by 3 bases and J by 10 bases, with 2 bases of the junction left unmatched. Looked up from germline, CDR1 is MGHRA and CDR2 is YSYEKL. The CDR3 is made up of 14 amino acids. In DNA form, the CDR3 reads TGCGCCAGCAGCCACGGGACAGGGGGATCACCCCTCCACTTT. It codes for CASSHGTGGSPLHF.

The rearrangement links TRBV5-1 to TRBJ2-7, with TRBD1 identical over 7 bases. The V segment lost 4 bases and the J segment 2 bases; nucleotides outside the gene matches: 15. Per germline, CDR1 SGHRS and CDR2 YFSETQ. The CDR3 totals 17 residues. CDR3 sequence reads: CASSLMIGTAIPYEQYF. The CDR3 region has the DNA TGCGCCAGCAGCCTGATGATCGGGACAGCGATTCCCTACGAGCAGTACTTC.

A word on this clonotype: The final CDR3 position lacks the conserved phenylalanine or tryptophan, pointing to a likely read error. The genes are TRBV25-1 and TRBJ1-2; maybe TRBD1 (5 bases). CDR3 length: 12 amino acids. V lost 4 bases and J 4 bases, leaving 7 bases between the germline ends. CDR1 is MGHDK and CDR2 is SYGVNS in the germline V gene. CDR3 sequence reads: CASSAGIYGYTL. In DNA, the CDR3 is TGTGCCAGCAGTGCAGGGATCTATGGCTACACCCTC.

This clonotype was picked up one time. The chain couples TRBV5-5 to TRBJ1-1; D is ambiguous. From germline, CDR1 is SGHKS and CDR2 YYEKEE (reference sequence). The CDR3 consists of 13 residues. The V end was cut by 5 bases, the J end by 1 base, with 9 bases between. The CDR3 protein is CASSNQANTEAFF. The CDR3 region has the DNA TGTGCCAGCAGTAATCAGGCGAACACTGAAGCTTTCTTT.

The chain joins TRBV19 to TRBJ1-5, with D unresolved. The CDR3 contains 17 residues. CDR1 is LNHDA and CDR2 is SQIVND in the germline V gene (reference sequence). The V gene lost 2 bases and the J gene lost 0 bases, with 14 bases spanning the gap. CDR3 coding DNA: TGTGCCAGTAGTATAACGGCAGGATCCTATAGCAATCAGCCCCAGCATTTT. This translates into CASSITAGSYSNQPQHF.

This chain uses TRBV6-2 or TRBV6-3 with TRBJ2-1; D is uncertain. The CDR3 extends over 15 amino acids. Germline-derived CDR1 and CDR2 are MNHEY and SVGEGT. The V and J ends lost 6 bases and 3 bases respectively, with 15 bases between them. The CDR3 DNA reads as TGTGCCAGCAGCCTCTTAGGGCCCCGCTACAATGAGCAGTTCTTC. Residues: CASSLLGPRYNEQFF.

This clonotype came up many times. V is TRBV7-6 and J is TRBJ1-1; possible D gene TRBD1, 6 bases. The CDR3 has 14 amino acids. Trimming cost V 5 bases and J 0 bases, with 10 bases left between them. Germline values: CDR1 SGHVS, CDR2 FNYEAQ. Written as DNA, the CDR3 is TGTGCCAGCAGCCGGGGACATTTGAACACTGAAGCTTTCTTT. Translating gives CASSRGHLNTEAFF. Full variable domain (rest looked up from reference TRBV7-6 and TRBJ1-1): GAGVSQSPRYKVTKRGQDVALRCDPISGHVSLYWYRQALGQGPEFLTYFNYEAQQDKSGLPNDRFSAERPEGSISTLTIQRTEQRDSAMYRCASSRGHLNTEAFFGQGTRLTVV.

The sample holds a few counts of this clonotype. This chain connects TRBV29-1 to TRBJ1-5; D possibly corresponds to TRBD1 (5 bases). Germline CDR1 SQVTM, CDR2 ANQGSEA. This CDR3 is 13 amino acids long. V lost 6 bases and J lost 0, with 9 bases in between. CDR3 sequence (DNA): TGCAGCGTGACAGTTGATAGCAATCAGCCCCAGCATTTT. Protein: CSVTVDSNQPQHF.

Ten or more counts support this clonotype. V usage is TRBV12-3 or TRBV12-4 and J usage is TRBJ1-3; no clear D gene. V dropped 2 bases and J dropped 7 bases, with 6 bases sitting between them. This CDR3 contains 12 residues. CDR3 loop: CASSLFRNTIYF. In DNA form, the CDR3 reads TGTGCCAGCAGTTTATTCCGGAACACCATATATTTT.

This chain links TRBV27 with TRBJ2-5, with a possible D match to TRBD2 (7 bases). This CDR3 is 14 amino acids long. Germline loops: CDR1 MNHEY, CDR2 SMNVEV (reference sequence). The ends were cut back, 4 bases at V and 5 bases at J, with 14 bases in the middle. The CDR3 region is CASSSVGGLETQYF. The CDR3 DNA follows: TGTGCCAGCAGTTCCGTCGGGGGGCTGGAGACCCAGTACTTC.

This clonotype was found many times. The rearrangement joins TRBV7-2 to TRBJ2-3; D call uncertain. Germline lookup yields CDR1 SGHTA and CDR2 FQGNSA. The CDR3 covers 12 residues. V was trimmed by 7 bases and J by 5 bases, leaving 10 bases between them. This chain's CDR3 is CASTPPRDTQYF. The CDR3 DNA reads as TGTGCCAGCACCCCCCCCCGAGATACGCAGTATTTT.

The chain joins TRBV12-3 or TRBV12-4 to TRBJ2-5; tentatively, D is TRBD1 (6 bases). Trimming shortened V by 3 bases and J by 4 bases, and 18 bases separated the two germline ends. CDR3 size: 16 residues. The CDR3 loop is CASSFLGMGDIETQYF. The CDR3 coding sequence is TGTGCCAGCAGTTTCCTAGGTATGGGGGACATAGAGACCCAGTACTTC.

This clonotype was counted a few times. The gene calls are TRBV7-2 and TRBJ2-3; 8 nucleotides match TRBD1. Germline V CDR1 and CDR2: SGHTA, FQGNSA. Trimming cost V 5 bases and J 3 bases; bases outside gene matches: 4. The CDR3 sequence is 14 residues long. The CDR3 bases are TGTGCCAGCAGCCAGACAGGGGTTACAGATACGCAGTATTTT. Translating it yields CASSQTGVTDTQYF.

Only a few counts were recorded for this clonotype. The J gene is TRBJ1-2, the V gene TRBV11-2, with D hard to call. Germline lookup yields CDR1 SGHAT and CDR2 FQNNGV. Trimming took 6 bases from V and 8 from J, leaving 13 bases between them. The CDR3 runs 12 residues. The CDR3 spells CASRVLSGGYTF. CDR3 in DNA: TGTGCCAGCAGGGTACTTTCGGGGGGCTACACCTTC.

There are many counts of this clonotype. This rearrangement joins TRBV12-3 or TRBV12-4 to TRBJ2-7; unclear D gene. The length of the CDR3 is 12 residues. Deletions cut 4 bases from V and 5 bases from J, with 9 bases between. Here the CDR3 DNA reads TGTGCCAGCAGTTCCTCTGGGGACGAGCAGTACTTC. Its protein product is CASSSSGDEQYF.

The chain employs TRBV10-3 and TRBJ2-3; 11 nucleotides agree with TRBD1. V lost 10 bases to trimming and J lost 5 bases; unmatched junction nucleotides: 11. The CDR3 runs 15 residues. Germline V lookup: CDR1 ENHRY, CDR2 SYGVKD. CDR3 protein: CATLGPGQGEDTQYF. CDR3 nucleotides: TGTGCCACATTGGGCCCGGGACAGGGGGAAGATACGCAGTATTTT.

The gene calls are TRBV2 and TRBJ1-4; 8 bases align to TRBD1. The germline CDR1 and CDR2 sequences are SNHLY and FYNNEI. This CDR3 is built from 18 residues. V shed 2 bases, J shed 7 bases, and the junction held 15 bases outside the gene matches. The CDR3 here is CASSESFLGQAESEKLFF. The CDR3 region has the DNA TGTGCCAGCAGTGAATCATTTTTGGGACAGGCCGAAAGTGAAAAACTGTTTTTT.

This clonotype was seen a few times. The rearrangement uses TRBV12-3 or TRBV12-4 and TRBJ2-3; D gene unclear. The CDR3 is 11 residues long. The ends were cut back, 8 bases at V and 7 bases at J, with 10 bases in the middle. The CDR3 loop reads CASSSAYTQYF. CDR3 DNA: TGTGCCAGCTCGAGCGCGTATACGCAGTATTTT.

The chain carries TRBV5-4 and TRBJ2-5, with 10 bases that match TRBD1. The CDR3 contains 14 residues. The germline V gene encodes CDR1 SGHNT and CDR2 YYREEE (reference sequence). J lost 5 bases, V lost 4 bases, and 5 bases had no gene match. Written as DNA, the CDR3 is TGTGCCAGCAGCGGACAGGGGGGTGGTGAGACCCAGTACTTC. It specifies CASSGQGGGETQYF.

The rearrangement uses TRBV20-1 and TRBJ1-2, with D perhaps TRBD1 (5 bases). The CDR3 is 13 amino acids. The V gene lost 6 bases and the J gene lost 8 bases, with 19 bases spanning the gap. CDR1 is DFQATT and CDR2 is SNEGSKA in the germline V gene (reference sequence). DNA of the CDR3: TGCAGTGCGGGGACGGCTGGACTTTACGGCTACACCTTC. Amino acids: CSAGTAGLYGYTF.